In this sample, the clone carrying this T cell receptor (beta chain) turned up a few times. The entry originates in a study of tumor-infiltrating lymphocytes in primary liver carcinoma. Study summary: Samples had roughly 3.5 to 8 million productive TCRbeta reads, comparable between tissue types.

A constant-region primer primed TCR beta cDNA synthesis from 500 ng of total RNA. For TCR beta, libraries were produced by three nested multiplex PCR rounds using slightly modified ARM-PCR. TCRdb passed the multiplex PCR reads through MiXCR, listing each CDR3 protein once. The sample shows 310,000 or so distinct CDR3 sequences, 58% of them seen only once. Germline DNA was also extracted, and blood RNA derived from unsorted whole blood. Patients were chronically HBV-infected and treatment-naive. Collection of around 4 milliliters of peripheral blood took place before surgery. The TCR originated in a woman aged 25 to 39 with primary liver carcinoma and hepatitis B virus infection. Material for sequencing was peripheral blood.

CDR3 sequence reads: CASSEGFGQGGRETQYF. In nucleotides, the CDR3 is TGTGCCAGCAGTGAAGGTTTTGGACAGGGTGGTCGAGAGACCCAGTACTTC. J is TRBJ2-5 and V is TRBV6-1; 8 bases agree with TRBD1. The V gene end was trimmed by 1 base and the J gene end by 4 bases; junction bases not matched to a gene: 11. Germline V gene lookup returns CDR1 MNHNS and CDR2 SASEGT. CDR3 length: 17 residues.